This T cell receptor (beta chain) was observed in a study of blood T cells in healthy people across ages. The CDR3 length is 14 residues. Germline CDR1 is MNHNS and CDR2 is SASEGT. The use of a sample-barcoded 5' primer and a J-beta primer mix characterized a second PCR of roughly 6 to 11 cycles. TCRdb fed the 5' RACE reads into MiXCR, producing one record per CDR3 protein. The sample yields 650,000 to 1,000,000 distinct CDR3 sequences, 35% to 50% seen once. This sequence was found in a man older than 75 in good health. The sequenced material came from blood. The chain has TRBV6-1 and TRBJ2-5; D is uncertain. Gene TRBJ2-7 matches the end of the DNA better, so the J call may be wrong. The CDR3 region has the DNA TGTGCCAGCAGTGAATTAGCTAGAAAGAACGAGCAGTACTTC. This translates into CASSELARKNEQYF.